Presented here are 16 T cell receptor beta chains from one specimen sequenced in a study of cytomegalovirus exposure and HLA in healthy donors. It was with 60 Vbeta and 13 Jbeta primers that the PCR ran. Sequencing was performed with immunoSEQ multiplex PCR; in TCRdb, only in-frame clones are kept and a portion is missing. Here the sample spans some 97,000 clones, around 76% being singletons. Sequenced material: PBMCs. The receptors were sampled from a woman aged 45-59 years in good health and CMV-seropositive.

This chain uses TRBV7-2 with TRBJ2-7, with TRBD2 identical over 7 bases. With 3 bases clipped from V and 6 bases from J, the junction kept 5 bases outside the gene matches. CDR1 SGHTA and CDR2 FQGNSA come from the germline V gene. This CDR3 is built from 13 residues. CDR3 nucleotide sequence: TGTGCCAGCAGCTTGGGGGGAGGGATCGAGCAGTACTTC. Encoded protein: CASSLGGGIEQYF.

The V gene is TRBV9, the J gene TRBJ2-7; 7 positions agree with TRBD2. The V gene end was trimmed by 3 bases and the J gene end by 4 bases; junction bases not matched to a gene: 16. The CDR3 spans 17 residues. Germline lookup yields CDR1 SGDLS and CDR2 YYNGEE. CDR3 in amino acids: CASSEGGGVGVSYEQYF. DNA for the CDR3: TGTGCCAGCAGCGAAGGTGGGGGGGTTGGGGTGTCATACGAGCAGTACTTC.

V and J are TRBV6-5 and TRBJ1-6; 7 nucleotides line up with TRBD1. V gave up 8 bases and J gave up 7 bases; unmatched junction bases: 8. CDR1 is MNHEY, CDR2 SVGAGI, per germline. This CDR3 has 14 amino acids. CDR3 nucleotide sequence: TGTGCCAGCCAAACGGGACAGAAAAATTCACCCCTCCACTTT. This codes for CASQTGQKNSPLHF.

V gene TRBV9 combines with J gene TRBJ2-7; 10 bases agree with TRBD2. This CDR3 spans 16 amino acids. With 0 bases clipped from V and 1 base from J, the junction kept 4 bases outside the gene matches. CDR1 is SGDLS, CDR2 YYNGEE, per germline. CDR3 loop: CASSVAASGSSYEQYF. For the CDR3, the DNA is TGTGCCAGCAGCGTAGCAGCTAGCGGGAGTTCCTACGAGCAGTACTTC.

This chain links TRBV11-2 with TRBJ2-1; 8 bases line up with TRBD2. The V gene end was trimmed by 5 bases and the J gene end by 3 bases; junction bases not matched to a gene: 9. Germline CDR1 SGHAT, CDR2 FQNNGV. The CDR3 sequence is 16 residues long. The CDR3 DNA is TGTGCCAGCAGCCCTAGCGGGTGGAAGGTCTACAATGAGCAGTTCTTC. This gives the protein CASSPSGWKVYNEQFF.

This chain joins TRBV6-5 and TRBJ1-1, with a weak D call TRBD1 (5 bases). The CDR3 totals 13 residues. Per germline, CDR1 MNHEY and CDR2 SVGAGI. The V and J ends lost 5 bases and 7 bases respectively, with 14 bases between them. CDR3 sequence (DNA): TGTGCCAGCAGTGAAGGCAGGGTGGGTGAAGCTTTCTTT. Protein sequence: CASSEGRVGEAFF.

CDR3 residues: CAWSVASGRKITGETQYF. The CDR3 DNA is TGTGCCTGGAGTGTGGCTAGCGGGAGGAAAATTACGGGAGAGACCCAGTACTTC. The gene calls are TRBV30 and TRBJ2-5; the match to TRBD2 covers 11 bases. Germline V CDR1 and CDR2: GTSNPN, SVGIG (reference sequence). Germline trimming cut 0 bases from V and 4 bases from J; bases unmatched to any gene: 13. The CDR3 is 18 residues long.

The CDR3 reads CASSRGGTDTQYF. Written as DNA, the CDR3 is TGTGCCAGCAGCCGCGGCGGCACAGATACGCAGTATTTT. This rearrangement joins TRBV5-4 to TRBJ2-3; unclear D gene. Germline CDR1 and CDR2: SGHNT and YYREEE (reference sequence). The germline V and J ends were trimmed by 4 bases and 1 base, with 7 bases remaining between them. CDR3 length equals 13 residues.

The chain joins TRBV11-2 to TRBJ2-6; D gene uncertain. The CDR3 runs to 16 residues. Germline lookup yields CDR1 SGHAT and CDR2 FQNNGV. The V gene lost 3 bases and the J gene lost 0 bases, with 9 bases spanning the gap. CDR3 amino acids: CASSLGSSSGANVLTF. CDR3 in DNA: TGTGCCAGCAGCTTGGGCAGTAGCTCTGGGGCCAACGTCCTGACTTTC.

This clone has more than one count but fewer than ten. This sequence joins TRBV6-5 and TRBJ2-7; TRBD2 matches 7 bases. CDR3 length: 14 amino acids. From germline, CDR1 is MNHEY and CDR2 SVGAGI. With 5 bases clipped from V and 0 bases from J, the junction kept 4 bases outside the gene matches. The CDR3 region is CASSLSGPSYEQYF. The DNA for the CDR3 is TGTGCCAGCAGTCTTAGCGGGCCCTCCTACGAGCAGTACTTC.

V and J are TRBV23-1 and TRBJ1-1; no reliable D call. TRBV23-1 qualifies as an ORF whose function is uncertain. The length of the CDR3 is 17 residues. V lost 4 bases to trimming and J lost 2 bases, with 20 bases between them. CDR3 sequence: CASSPPRIQTRNTEAFF. The CDR3, as DNA: TGCGCCAGCAGTCCCCCGAGGATCCAGACCCGCAACACTGAAGCTTTCTTT.

J is TRBJ1-1 and V is TRBV4-2; a possible D gene is TRBD1 (6 bases). The V end lost 0 bases, the J end lost 0 bases, and 11 bases lay between the germline ends. Germline V gene data show CDR1 as LGHNA and CDR2 as YNFKEQ. The CDR3 sequence is 16 residues long. The DNA of the CDR3 is TGTGCCAGCAGCCAAGAAGGGGGTCTGATGAACACTGAAGCTTTCTTT. Encoded protein: CASSQEGGLMNTEAFF.

The gene calls are TRBV10-3 and TRBJ2-1; D is possibly TRBD2 (6 bases). The CDR3 contains 14 residues. V was trimmed by 8 bases and J by 2 bases, leaving 13 bases between them. Looked up from germline, CDR1 is ENHRY and CDR2 is SYGVKD. The DNA of the CDR3 is TGTGCCATCCGGGACTCGGAGCCCTACAATGAGCAGTTCTTC. Amino acids: CAIRDSEPYNEQFF.

The chain uses TRBV7-9 and TRBJ2-7, with 7 nucleotides matching TRBD1. The germline gives CDR1 SEHNR, CDR2 FQNEAQ (reference sequence). Trimming removed 5 bases from V and 0 bases from J; junction bases left unmatched: 10. The CDR3 consists of 16 residues. The CDR3 DNA reads TGTGCCAGCAGCCCCCCCGGGACAGAAAGCTCCTACGAGCAGTACTTC. Its translation is CASSPPGTESSYEQYF.

The CDR3 DNA is TGCGCCAGCAGTGAGTCGAGATGGCAGGGGGAGACCCAGTACTTC. Translated, it gives CASSESRWQGETQYF. The chain employs TRBV10-1 and TRBJ2-5; perhaps TRBD1 as D (6 bases). CDR3 length equals 15 residues. Per the germline V gene, CDR1 is WNHNN and CDR2 is SYGVQD (reference sequence). V lost 0 bases and J 5 bases, leaving 13 bases between the germline ends.

This clone showed up just a few times. The CDR3 nucleotides are TGTGCCAGCAGCGACCGGGACAGGACTATAGTCACTGAAGCTTTCTTT. It codes for CASSDRDRTIVTEAFF. The J gene is TRBJ1-1, the V gene TRBV21-1; TRBD1 was called by the table and not checked on the DNA. TRBV21-1 is assigned pseudogene status. The CDR3 has 16 amino acids.